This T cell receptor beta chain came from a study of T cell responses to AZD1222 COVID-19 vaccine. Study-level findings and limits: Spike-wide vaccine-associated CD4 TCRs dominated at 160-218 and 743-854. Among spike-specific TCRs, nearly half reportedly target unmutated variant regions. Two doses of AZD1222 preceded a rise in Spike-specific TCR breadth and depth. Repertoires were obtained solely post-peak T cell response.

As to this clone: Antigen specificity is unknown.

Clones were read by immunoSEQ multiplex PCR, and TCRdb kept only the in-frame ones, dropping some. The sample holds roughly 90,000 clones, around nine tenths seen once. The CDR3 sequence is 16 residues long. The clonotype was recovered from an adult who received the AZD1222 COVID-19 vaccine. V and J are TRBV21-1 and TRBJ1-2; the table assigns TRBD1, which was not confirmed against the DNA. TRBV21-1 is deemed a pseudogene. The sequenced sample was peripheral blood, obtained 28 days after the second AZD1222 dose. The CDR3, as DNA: TGTGCCAGCAGCAAAAACTCAGACAGGACAGGGTATGGCTACACCTTC. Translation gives CASSKNSDRTGYGYTF.